This T cell receptor (beta chain) is drawn from a study of T cell repertoires in cytomegalovirus infection. Study summary: Recently identified HLA-C-restricted CMV epitopes were among the peptides used.

This clonotype has at least ten counts. The antigen remains unidentified. This CDR3 region has 17 residues. Trimming removed 6 bases from V and 0 bases from J, with 19 bases in between. In TCRdb, the reads were re-called with MiXCR into one record per CDR3 protein. Among some 700,000 distinct CDR3 sequences listed, approximately 33% were seen once. The source was cultured PBMCs, collected from culture after CMV antigen stimulation. This receptor was obtained from a human donor in good health (CMV status not recorded). Some clones in this sample may be carry-over from other donors' samples. The chain carries TRBV12-3 or TRBV12-4 and TRBJ2-3; no clear D gene. In DNA, the CDR3 is TGTGCCAGCAGCGAGACCGACGGTGGCTATAGCACAGATACGCAGTATTTT. Residues: CASSETDGGYSTDTQYF.